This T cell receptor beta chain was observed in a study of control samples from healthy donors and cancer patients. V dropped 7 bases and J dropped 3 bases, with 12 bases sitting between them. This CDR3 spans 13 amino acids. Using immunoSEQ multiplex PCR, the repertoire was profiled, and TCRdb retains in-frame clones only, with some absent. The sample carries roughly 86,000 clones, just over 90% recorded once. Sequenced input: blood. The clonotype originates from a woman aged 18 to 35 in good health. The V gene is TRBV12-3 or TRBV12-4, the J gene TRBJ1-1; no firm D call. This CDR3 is CASILRGDTEAFF. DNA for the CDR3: TGTGCCAGCATCCTTCGCGGGGACACTGAAGCTTTCTTT.